Presented here are 16 T cell receptor beta chains from one specimen sequenced in a study of blood T cell repertoires in COVID-19. The table came from immunoSEQ multiplex PCR; TCRdb's copy has only in-frame clones and leaves some out. Here the sample spans some 250,000 clones, about 68% being singletons. Sequencing was done on a sample of peripheral blood. These receptors all come from a woman aged 80 or older with acute or convalescent COVID-19.

The CDR3 DNA reads as TGCGCCAGCAGCCAGGGGACAGGGACCGGGGTGGGTACGCAGTATTTT. Translated, it gives CASSQGTGTGVGTQYF. The chain joins TRBV5-1 to TRBJ2-3; 9 nucleotides agree with TRBD1. The CDR3 totals 16 residues. Germline V gene sequence: CDR1 SGHRS, CDR2 YFSETQ. V shed 4 bases and J 8 bases; nucleotides not matched to a gene: 14.

This chain connects TRBV11-2 to TRBJ2-2; perhaps TRBD2 as D (5 bases). From germline, CDR1 is SGHAT and CDR2 FQNNGV. CDR3 size: 15 residues. V lost 5 bases and J 5 bases, leaving 15 bases between the germline ends. DNA for the CDR3: TGTGCCAGCAGCCTAGGTGGACTTAGTACCGGGGAGCTGTTTTTT. Amino acid sequence: CASSLGGLSTGELFF.

This chain joins TRBV6-1 and TRBJ2-1; D perhaps matches TRBD2 (6 bases). V was cut by 2 bases and J by 7 bases, with 15 bases left in between. Germline V gene lookup returns CDR1 MNHNS and CDR2 SASEGT. The CDR3 length is 15 residues. The CDR3 reads CASSEITVGGNEQFF. The CDR3 DNA is TGTGCCAGCAGTGAAATTACGGTTGGGGGGAATGAGCAGTTCTTC.

A few counts support this clone. The CDR3 DNA follows: TGTGCCAGCAGCCCTAGGGACAGGTCTATCCAGCCCCAGCATTTT. As protein: CASSPRDRSIQPQHF. The rearrangement links TRBV7-2 to TRBJ1-5; 8 bases map to TRBD1. The ends lost 5 bases at V and 7 bases at J; junction bases unmatched: 10. This CDR3 contains 15 residues. Germline CDR1 is SGHTA and CDR2 is FQGNSA.

This clone showed up many times. The chain combines TRBV7-9 with TRBJ1-3; D not resolved. The CDR3 extends over 16 amino acids. V was cut by 1 base and J by 1 base, with 11 bases left in between. CDR1 and CDR2 from the germline V gene are SEHNR and FQNEAQ (reference sequence). The CDR3 DNA sequence: TGTGCCAGCAGCTTAGATCAGGTTTTGTCTGGAAACACCATATATTTT. Its translation is CASSLDQVLSGNTIYF.

This clone was observed a few times. V is TRBV15 and J is TRBJ1-1; D is perhaps TRBD1 (5 bases). This CDR3 contains 15 residues. Trimming shortened V by 0 bases and J by 4 bases, and 12 bases separated the two germline ends. Germline CDR1 reads LNHNV; CDR2 reads YYDKDF (reference sequence). The CDR3 loop is CATSRDQGSGTEAFF. Here the CDR3 DNA reads TGTGCCACCAGCAGAGATCAGGGCTCGGGCACTGAAGCTTTCTTT.

V and J are TRBV4-1 and TRBJ1-6; D possibly corresponds to TRBD1 (6 bases). The V end lost 3 bases, the J end lost 9 bases, and 12 bases lay between the germline ends. The length of the CDR3 is 14 residues. CDR1 and CDR2 (germline): MGHRA, YSYEKL. The CDR3 DNA sequence: TGCGCCAGCAGCCATGCCACAGGGACTTCACCCCTCCACTTT. Protein product: CASSHATGTSPLHF.

The sample holds a few counts of this clone. V and J are TRBV18 and TRBJ1-1; 7 bases fit TRBD1. V shed 2 bases and J 1 base; nucleotides not matched to a gene: 7. The CDR3 length is 16 residues. CDR1 is KGHSH and CDR2 is LQKENI in the germline V gene. Here the CDR3 reads CASSPSAGQRNTEAFF. CDR3 in DNA: TGTGCCAGCTCACCATCGGCGGGACAGAGGAACACTGAAGCTTTCTTT.

The genes are TRBV4-1 and TRBJ1-2, with D possibly matching TRBD1 (6 bases). Trimming cost V 2 bases and J 7 bases, with 14 bases left between them. The germline V gene has CDR1 MGHRA and CDR2 YSYEKL. The CDR3 sequence is 14 residues long. CDR3 nucleotides: TGCGCCAGCAGCCAAAATGACAGGTCAGGTGGCTACACCTTC. This encodes CASSQNDRSGGYTF.

V is TRBV7-9 and J is TRBJ1-2; 7 positions agree with TRBD1. CDR1 and CDR2 (germline): SEHNR, FQNEAQ (reference sequence). After removal of 6 bases from V and 7 bases from J, the junction contained 11 bases not matched to a gene. The CDR3 is 14 amino acids. CDR3 protein: CASSSVWDSLGYTF. The CDR3, as DNA: TGTGCCAGCAGTTCTGTATGGGACAGCCTTGGCTACACCTTC.

The genes are TRBV5-1 and TRBJ2-5; possible D gene TRBD2, 5 bases. The V end was cut by 0 bases, the J end by 7 bases, with 13 bases between. Germline values: CDR1 SGHRS, CDR2 YFSETQ. CDR3 size: 14 residues. The CDR3: CASSLALAGGTQYF. The CDR3 DNA reads as TGCGCCAGCAGCTTGGCGCTAGCAGGAGGGACCCAGTACTTC.

This sequence joins TRBV4-2 and TRBJ2-1, with D possibly matching TRBD1 (6 bases). V was cut by 3 bases and J by 0 bases, with 21 bases left in between. The CDR3 has 19 amino acids. Germline CDR1 reads LGHNA; CDR2 reads YNFKEQ. The CDR3 loop reads CASSHTASGTSSSYNEQFF. DNA for the CDR3: TGTGCCAGCAGCCACACAGCTTCCGGGACAAGCAGCTCCTACAATGAGCAGTTCTTC.

This rearrangement joins TRBV12-5 to TRBJ1-1, with a weak D call TRBD1 (6 bases). The germline V gene encodes CDR1 LGHNT and CDR2 FRNRAP. V lost 0 bases and J lost 0, with 17 bases in between. This CDR3 has 18 amino acids. CDR3 coding DNA: TGTGCTAGTGGTTTGGTAATTGGCACAGGGAGCATGAACACTGAAGCTTTCTTT. It specifies CASGLVIGTGSMNTEAFF.

The rearrangement uses TRBV6-6 and TRBJ1-1; 8 bases map to TRBD1. CDR1 and CDR2 (germline): MNHNY, SVGAGI (reference sequence). The CDR3 is made up of 13 amino acids. The J segment lost 5 bases and the V segment lost 4 bases, leaving 3 bases of the junction unmatched. The CDR3 spells CASSSTGDTEAFF. The CDR3 coding sequence is TGTGCCAGCAGTTCGACAGGGGATACTGAAGCTTTCTTT.

This clone was counted between two and nine times. This chain uses TRBV5-4 with TRBJ2-2, with TRBD1 identical over 7 bases. CDR3 length: 14 residues. V lost 4 bases to trimming and J lost 2 bases; unmatched junction nucleotides: 2. CDR1 and CDR2 (germline): SGHNT, YYREEE (reference sequence). The CDR3, as DNA: TGTGCCAGCAGCCGGGACAGAAACACCGGGGAGCTGTTTTTT. It translates to CASSRDRNTGELFF.

The chain joins TRBV10-3 to TRBJ2-1; 9 bases are a match to TRBD1. Looked up from germline, CDR1 is ENHRY and CDR2 is SYGVKD. The CDR3 is 14 residues long. V lost 8 bases to trimming and J lost 3 bases; unmatched junction nucleotides: 5. The CDR3 DNA sequence: TGTGCCATCGCCGGGACAGGGCACTACAATGAGCAGTTCTTC. Amino acid sequence: CAIAGTGHYNEQFF.